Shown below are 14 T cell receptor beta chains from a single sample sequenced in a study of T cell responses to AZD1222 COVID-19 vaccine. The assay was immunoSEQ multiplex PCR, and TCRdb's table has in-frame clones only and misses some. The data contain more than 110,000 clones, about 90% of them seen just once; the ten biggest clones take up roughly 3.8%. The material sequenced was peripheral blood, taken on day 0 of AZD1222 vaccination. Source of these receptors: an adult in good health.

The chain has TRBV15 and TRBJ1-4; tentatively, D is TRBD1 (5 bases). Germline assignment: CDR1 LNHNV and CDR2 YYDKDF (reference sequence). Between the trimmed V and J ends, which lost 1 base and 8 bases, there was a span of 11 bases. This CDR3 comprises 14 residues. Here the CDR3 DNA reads TGTGCCACCAGCAGAGCGGGGGGGATGGAAAAACTGTTTTTT. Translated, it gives CATSRAGGMEKLFF.

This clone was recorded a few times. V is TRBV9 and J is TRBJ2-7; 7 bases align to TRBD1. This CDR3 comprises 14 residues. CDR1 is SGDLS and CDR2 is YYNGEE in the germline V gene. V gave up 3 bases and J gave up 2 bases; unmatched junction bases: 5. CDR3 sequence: CASSADRTPYEQYF. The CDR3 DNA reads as TGTGCCAGCAGCGCGGACAGGACCCCCTACGAGCAGTACTTC.

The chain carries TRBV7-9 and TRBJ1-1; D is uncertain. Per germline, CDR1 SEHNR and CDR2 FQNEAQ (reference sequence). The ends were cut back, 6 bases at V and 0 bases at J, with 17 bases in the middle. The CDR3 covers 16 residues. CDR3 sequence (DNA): TGTGCCAGCAGTCGACCCACACACGCGGTGAACACTGAAGCTTTCTTT. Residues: CASSRPTHAVNTEAFF. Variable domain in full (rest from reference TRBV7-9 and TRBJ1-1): DTGVSQNPRHKITKRGQNVTFRCDPISEHNRLYWYRQTLGQGPEFLTYFQNEAQLEKSRLLSDRFSAERPKGSFSTLEIQRTEQGDSAMYLCASSRPTHAVNTEAFFGQGTRLTVV.

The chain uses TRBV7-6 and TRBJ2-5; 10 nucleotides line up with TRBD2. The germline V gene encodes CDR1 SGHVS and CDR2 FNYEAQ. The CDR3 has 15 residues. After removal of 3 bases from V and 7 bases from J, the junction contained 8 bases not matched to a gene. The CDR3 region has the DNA TGTGCCAGCAGCTTCGGTGCTAGCGGGAGTGCGACCCAGTACTTC. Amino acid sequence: CASSFGASGSATQYF.

This CDR3 reads CASSIGTSPEKLFF. The CDR3 nucleotides are TGTGCCAGTAGTATAGGGACATCGCCCGAAAAACTGTTTTTT. The chain is built from TRBV19 and TRBJ1-4; D perhaps matches TRBD1 (5 bases). The V and J ends lost 1 base and 8 bases respectively, with 11 bases between them. The CDR3 spans 14 residues. Germline V lookup: CDR1 LNHDA, CDR2 SQIVND (reference sequence).

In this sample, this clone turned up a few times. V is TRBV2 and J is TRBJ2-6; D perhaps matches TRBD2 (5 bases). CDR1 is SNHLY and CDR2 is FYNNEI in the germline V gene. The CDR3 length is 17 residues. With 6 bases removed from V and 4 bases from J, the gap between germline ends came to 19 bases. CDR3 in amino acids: CASSSGEGVWGANVLTF. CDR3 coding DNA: TGTGCCAGCAGCTCCGGCGAGGGAGTGTGGGGGGCCAACGTCCTGACTTTC.

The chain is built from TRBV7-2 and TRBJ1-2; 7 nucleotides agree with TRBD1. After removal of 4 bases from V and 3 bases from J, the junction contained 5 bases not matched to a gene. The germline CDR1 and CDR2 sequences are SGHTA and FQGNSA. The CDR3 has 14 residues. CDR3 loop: CASSSPGGDYGYTF. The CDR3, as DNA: TGTGCCAGCAGCTCTCCAGGGGGTGACTATGGCTACACCTTC. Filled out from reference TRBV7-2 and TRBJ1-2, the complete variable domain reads GAGVSQSPSNKVTEKGKDVELRCDPISGHTALYWYRQSLGQGLEFLIYFQGNSAPDKSGLPSDRFSAERTGGSVSTLTIQRTQQEDSAVYLCASSSPGGDYGYTFGSGTRLTVV.

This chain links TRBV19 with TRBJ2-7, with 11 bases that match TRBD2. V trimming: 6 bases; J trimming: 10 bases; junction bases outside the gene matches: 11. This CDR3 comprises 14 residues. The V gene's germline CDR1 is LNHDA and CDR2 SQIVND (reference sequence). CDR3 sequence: CASSAQISGRDQYF. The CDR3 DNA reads TGTGCCAGTAGCGCCCAAATTAGCGGGAGGGACCAGTACTTC.

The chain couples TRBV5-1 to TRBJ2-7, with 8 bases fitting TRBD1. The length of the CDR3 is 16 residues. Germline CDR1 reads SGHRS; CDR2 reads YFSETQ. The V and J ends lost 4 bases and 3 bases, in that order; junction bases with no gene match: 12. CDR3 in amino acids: CASSGSDGTGYYEQYF. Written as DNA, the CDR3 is TGCGCCAGCAGCGGATCAGACGGGACAGGCTACTACGAGCAGTACTTC.

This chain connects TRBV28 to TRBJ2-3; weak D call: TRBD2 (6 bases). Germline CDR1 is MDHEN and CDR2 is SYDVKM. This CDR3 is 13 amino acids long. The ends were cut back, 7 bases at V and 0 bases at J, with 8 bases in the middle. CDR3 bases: TGTGCCAGCATGACTAGTAGCACAGATACGCAGTATTTT. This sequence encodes CASMTSSTDTQYF.

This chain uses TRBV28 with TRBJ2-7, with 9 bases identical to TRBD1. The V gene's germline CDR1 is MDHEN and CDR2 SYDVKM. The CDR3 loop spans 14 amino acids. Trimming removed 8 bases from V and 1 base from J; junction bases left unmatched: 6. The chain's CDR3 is CASARTGVSYEQYF. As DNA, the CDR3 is TGTGCCAGCGCTCGGACAGGGGTATCCTACGAGCAGTACTTC.

In nucleotides, the CDR3 is TGTGCCTGGAGTGATAGCAATCAGCCCCAGCATTTT. Its protein is CAWSDSNQPQHF. The chain has TRBV30 and TRBJ1-5; D remains ambiguous. This CDR3 has 12 residues. Germline V gene lookup returns CDR1 GTSNPN and CDR2 SVGIG (reference sequence). The germline V and J ends were trimmed by 1 base and 0 bases, with 1 base remaining between them.

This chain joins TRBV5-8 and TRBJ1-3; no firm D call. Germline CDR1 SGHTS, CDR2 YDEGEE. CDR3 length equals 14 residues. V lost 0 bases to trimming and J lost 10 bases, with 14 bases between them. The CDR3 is CASSLVVPAKTIYF. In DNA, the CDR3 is TGTGCCAGCAGCTTGGTGGTACCGGCGAAGACCATATATTTT.

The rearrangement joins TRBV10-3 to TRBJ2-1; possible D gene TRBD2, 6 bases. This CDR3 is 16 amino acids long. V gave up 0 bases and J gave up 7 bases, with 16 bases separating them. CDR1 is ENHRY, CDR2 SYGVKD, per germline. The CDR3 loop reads CAISESTAGTVNEQFF. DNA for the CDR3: TGTGCCATCAGTGAGTCGACGGCGGGAACAGTTAATGAGCAGTTCTTC.